These 8 T cell receptor beta chains were all obtained from the same sample, sequenced in a study of blood T cell repertoires in COVID-19 (dated by TCRdb to about 2020). Library prep was done by the immunoSEQ multiplex PCR assay. TCRdb limited this immuneACCESS table to in-frame rearrangements with V and J called. A share of clones is missing; checked studies link under half to unresolved V genes, and the rest is unexplained. This sample lists about 290,000 clones; around 85% were detected once. 4% to 5% of the sample is held by the ten biggest clonotypes. The sequenced material came from peripheral blood. These receptors all stem from a woman aged 45-59 years with active or convalescent COVID-19.

This rearrangement joins TRBV6-6 to TRBJ2-5; possibly TRBD1 for D (7 bases). CDR1 is MNHNY and CDR2 is SVGAGI in the germline V gene (reference sequence). The CDR3 is 12 residues long. V was trimmed by 11 bases and J by 3 bases, leaving 13 bases between them. CDR3 bases: TGTGCCTCTAGCGACAGGGAAGAGACCCAGTACTTC. This sequence encodes CASSDREETQYF.

The J gene is TRBJ1-2, the V gene TRBV5-6, with D possibly matching TRBD1 (5 bases). V gave up 1 base and J gave up 6 bases, with 10 bases separating them. The CDR3 is 13 amino acids. Germline values: CDR1 SGHDT, CDR2 YYEEEE. The CDR3 coding sequence is TGTGCCAGCAGCTTGTGGGGCGGTAATGGCTACACCTTC. The encoded protein is CASSLWGGNGYTF.

The gene calls are TRBV6-6 and TRBJ1-2; 9 bases align to TRBD1. The CDR3 extends over 14 amino acids. The germline CDR1 and CDR2 sequences are MNHNY and SVGAGI (reference sequence). The V gene end was trimmed by 7 bases and the J gene end by 0 bases; junction bases not matched to a gene: 3. CDR3 loop: CASTGQGSNYGYTF. The CDR3 DNA reads as TGTGCCAGCACTGGACAGGGGTCTAACTATGGCTACACCTTC.

The chain carries TRBV19 and TRBJ1-1, with a possible D match to TRBD1 (6 bases). Germline CDR1 reads LNHDA; CDR2 reads SQIVND (reference sequence). The V gene lost 4 bases and the J gene lost 6 bases, with 15 bases spanning the gap. The CDR3 is 14 amino acids. CDR3 DNA sequence: TGTGCCAGTAGTACCAAAACAGGGTCGTCTGAAGCTTTCTTT. Amino acid sequence: CASSTKTGSSEAFF.

J is TRBJ2-1 and V is TRBV24-1; the D is unclear. This CDR3 has 12 residues. The V end was cut by 1 base, the J end by 5 bases, with 2 bases between. Germline values: CDR1 KGHDR, CDR2 SFDVKD. The CDR3 DNA is TGTGCCACCAGTGATTTCGACAATGAGCAGTTCTTC. Translating it yields CATSDFDNEQFF.

The chain employs TRBV28 and TRBJ2-7; 8 positions match TRBD2. The CDR3 consists of 15 residues. Germline V gene data show CDR1 as MDHEN and CDR2 as SYDVKM. The junction had 6 bases not matched to a gene; V was cut back by 5 bases and J by 0 bases. CDR3 nucleotides: TGTGCCAGCAGTCTTAGCGGGACGAGCTCCTACGAGCAGTACTTC. It codes for CASSLSGTSSYEQYF.

This chain uses TRBV6-5 with TRBJ1-5; 8 positions match TRBD1. Germline V gene sequence: CDR1 MNHEY, CDR2 SVGAGI. This CDR3 is 14 amino acids long. Trimming cost V 5 bases and J 6 bases; bases outside gene matches: 6. The CDR3 loop reads CASSNGQGRQPQHF. CDR3 sequence (DNA): TGTGCCAGCAGTAATGGACAGGGCCGTCAGCCCCAGCATTTT.

The gene calls are TRBV9 and TRBJ1-5; maybe TRBD1 (6 bases). With 2 bases removed from V and 8 bases from J, the gap between germline ends came to 11 bases. The CDR3 is made up of 13 amino acids. Germline V gene data show CDR1 as SGDLS and CDR2 as YYNGEE. CDR3 coding DNA: TGTGCCAGCAGCGTCCTGTCAGGGGAGCCCCAGCATTTT. As protein: CASSVLSGEPQHF. Combining the CDR3 with reference TRBV9 and TRBJ1-5 gives the whole variable domain DSGVTQTPKHLITATGQRVTLRCSPRSGDLSVYWYQQSLDQGLQFLIQYYNGEERAKGNILERFSAQQFPDLHSELNLSSLELGDSALYFCASSVLSGEPQHFGDGTRLSIL.